This T cell receptor (beta chain) was captured by sequencing in a study of radiotherapy plus CTLA-4 blockade in lung cancer. Looking at the study overall: Objective response was observed in more than 15% of patients, and disease control in roughly 33%.

Patients with chemo-refractory metastatic non-small-cell lung cancer received focal radiation plus CTLA-4 blockade with ipilimumab. Assay used: immunoSEQ multiplex PCR; TCRdb lists only in-frame clones, some missing. Among over 60,000 clones, around 90% were seen once, and the ten largest hold less than 45%. The germline V gene has CDR1 SQVTM and CDR2 ANQGSEA. With V trimmed by 4 bases and J by 1 base, 8 bases remained unmatched. CDR3 length: 15 residues. This chain joins TRBV29-1 and TRBJ2-3, with 7 positions matching TRBD2. The sequences come from peripheral blood, collected from a patient treated with radiotherapy plus ipilimumab. The sequence came from a human donor with non-small cell lung cancer that progressed on radiotherapy plus ipilimumab. CDR3 residues: CSVVRAGARTDTQYF. CDR3 coding DNA: TGCAGCGTTGTCCGGGCGGGAGCTCGCACAGATACGCAGTATTTT.